Listed below are T cell receptor beta chains from one sample, sequenced in a study of OX40 agonist ivuxolimab in advanced cancers. Sequencing was performed with immunoSEQ multiplex PCR; in TCRdb, only in-frame clones are kept and a portion is missing. The repertoire holds 75,000 to 90,000 clones, with about 81% as singletons. The sample in question was CD4+ or CD8+ T cells sorted from blood, obtained in a trial of the OX40 agonist ivuxolimab. These receptors came from an adult with an advanced solid tumor such as melanoma, head and neck, liver or kidney cancer. Each CDR3 is given with its conserved first and last residue. Fields, in order: D gene, V gene, clone size, J gene, CDR3 DNA, CDR3 protein. The D gene is left open where the match is weak. A row's size may be missing; if present it is once, few, many or a size class.

D: NA; V: TRBV2; size: NA; J: TRBJ2-1; DNA: TGTGCCAGCACCTGGGCCCTGGAGAGCGATGAGCAGTTCTTC; CDR3: CASTWALESDEQFF
D: NA; V: TRBV5-1; size: NA; J: TRBJ1-3; DNA: TGCGCCAGCAGCGGAACAGGGAACTCTGGAAACACCATATATTTT; CDR3: CASSGTGNSGNTIYF
D: TRBD1; V: TRBV6-1; size: NA; J: TRBJ1-6; DNA: TGTGCCAGCAGCCTCGGGACAGGGAATTCACCCCTCCACTTT; CDR3: CASSLGTGNSPLHF
D: TRBD1; V: TRBV7-8; size: NA; J: TRBJ1-2; DNA: TGTGCCAGCAGCCCTCGGGACAGGGGGGTTAAAAACTATGGCTACACCTTC; CDR3: CASSPRDRGVKNYGYTF
D: TRBD1; V: TRBV18; size: NA; J: TRBJ1-1; DNA: TGTGCCAGCTCACCGCTCGGGGTGGACAGGGCAAACACTGAAGCTTTCTTT; CDR3: CASSPLGVDRANTEAFF
D: TRBD2; V: TRBV7-2; size: NA; J: TRBJ2-1; DNA: TGTGCCAGCAGCTTAGGCCTAGCGGGAGTGGATGAGCAGTTCTTC; CDR3: CASSLGLAGVDEQFF
D: TRBD1; V: TRBV6-5; size: NA; J: TRBJ2-1; DNA: TGTGCCAGCAGGGACAGGGTAATCGATGAGCAGTTCTTC; CDR3: CASRDRVIDEQFF
D: NA; V: TRBV6-5; size: NA; J: TRBJ2-5; DNA: TGTGCCAGCAGTAGGGCACTCCAAGAGACCCAGTACTTC; CDR3: CASSRALQETQYF
D: NA; V: TRBV25-1; size: once; J: TRBJ2-5; DNA: TGTGCCAGCGGACAAGAGACCCAGTACTTC; CDR3: CASGQETQYF
D: TRBD1; V: TRBV27; size: NA; J: TRBJ1-2; DNA: TGTGCCAGCAGTTTAACGGACAGGGGACGTTCGGTCTATGGCTACACCTTC; CDR3: CASSLTDRGRSVYGYTF
D: TRBD1; V: TRBV5-1; size: once; J: TRBJ1-1; DNA: TGCGCCAGCAGCCTCACTACACCAGGGGGCCAGTGGTTCGCTGAAGCTTTCTTT; CDR3: CASSLTTPGGQWFAEAFF
D: TRBD2; V: TRBV6-5; size: NA; J: TRBJ2-7; DNA: TGTGCCAGCAGTTACAGCGGCGGGGGTCCCTACGAGCAGTACTTC; CDR3: CASSYSGGGPYEQYF
D: TRBD1; V: TRBV6-5; size: NA; J: TRBJ1-4; DNA: TGTGCCAGCAGTAGTCGGACAGGGAGGGATGAAAAACTGTTTTTT; CDR3: CASSSRTGRDEKLFF
D: NA; V: TRBV27; size: once; J: TRBJ2-7; DNA: TGTGCCAGCAGTTTCGGGGTAAGCTCCTACGAGCAGTACTTC; CDR3: CASSFGVSSYEQYF
D: NA; V: TRBV23-1; size: NA; J: TRBJ1-5; DNA: TGCGCCAGAGGACTCTGCAATGATCAGCCCCAGCATTTT; CDR3: CARGLCNDQPQHF
D: NA; V: TRBV10-3; size: NA; J: TRBJ2-3; DNA: TGTGCCATCAGTGATACAGGGATCGCCGATACGCAGTATTTT; CDR3: CAISDTGIADTQYF
D: TRBD1; V: TRBV6-5; size: NA; J: TRBJ2-1; DNA: TGTGCCAGCACCTCCGGGACAGGGAGCAATGAGCAGTTCTTC; CDR3: CASTSGTGSNEQFF
D: NA; V: TRBV6-1; size: NA; J: TRBJ2-5; DNA: TGTGCCAGCAGTGGGGACTGGAAGGAGACCCAGTACTTC; CDR3: CASSGDWKETQYF
D: NA; V: TRBV27; size: once; J: TRBJ1-5; DNA: TGTGCCAGCAGCTACCTAGATAGCAATCAGCCCCAGCATTTT; CDR3: CASSYLDSNQPQHF
D: NA; V: TRBV27; size: NA; J: TRBJ2-3; DNA: TGTGCCAGCAGTTTCCGACAGGCTGGCACAGATACGCAGTATTTT; CDR3: CASSFRQAGTDTQYF
D: TRBD2; V: TRBV7-3; size: NA; J: TRBJ2-1; DNA: TGTGCCAGCAGCCCAGCCCGGGGGGTGTACAATGAGCAGTTCTTC; CDR3: CASSPARGVYNEQFF
D: NA; V: TRBV11-3; size: NA; J: TRBJ2-7; DNA: TGTGCCAGCAGCTTAAGATATTCCTACGAGCAGTACTTC; CDR3: CASSLRYSYEQYF
D: NA; V: TRBV7-6; size: medium-sized; J: TRBJ2-7; DNA: TGTGCCAGCAGCTTAGAAGAGGGTTCCTACGAGCAGTACTTC; CDR3: CASSLEEGSYEQYF
D: NA; V: TRBV10-3; size: NA; J: TRBJ2-1; DNA: TGTGCCATCAGCCCGAACAATGAGCAGTTCTTC; CDR3: CAISPNNEQFF
D: TRBD1; V: TRBV10-1; size: once; J: TRBJ1-2; DNA: TGCGCCAGCAGCCCACAGGGGATTAACTATGGCTACACCTTC; CDR3: CASSPQGINYGYTF
D: NA; V: TRBV6-4; size: NA; J: TRBJ1-2; DNA: TGTGCCAGCAGTGACTCCCCAGGGTCCTACTATGGCTACACCTTC; CDR3: CASSDSPGSYYGYTF
D: NA; V: TRBV19; size: NA; J: TRBJ2-1; DNA: TGTGCCAGTAAAGCCTCAGGGGGGCCCTACAATGAGCAGTTCTTC; CDR3: CASKASGGPYNEQFF
D: NA; V: TRBV5-6; size: NA; J: TRBJ2-5; DNA: TGTGCCAGCCGATCTACGGGGGCCCAGTACTTC; CDR3: CASRSTGAQYF
D: NA; V: TRBV6-1; size: NA; J: TRBJ1-2; DNA: NA; CDR3: CASSEVGGGTF
D: NA; V: TRBV29-1; size: NA; J: TRBJ2-2; DNA: TGCAGCGTGCCGACCCAGGAGTACGGGGAGCTGTTTTTT; CDR3: CSVPTQEYGELFF
D: NA; V: TRBV7-9; size: NA; J: TRBJ1-5; DNA: TGTGCCAGCAGCCCCGGGACCTGGACGGATCATCAGCCCCAGCATTTT; CDR3: CASSPGTWTDHQPQHF
D: NA; V: TRBV5-1; size: NA; J: TRBJ2-5; DNA: TGCGCCAGCAGCCCGCGGCTAGGAACGCCGGCGGAGACCCAGTACTTC; CDR3: CASSPRLGTPAETQYF
D: NA; V: TRBV11-3; size: NA; J: TRBJ1-1; DNA: TGTGCCAGCAGCTTAGATCCCGGATCCAGCACTGAAGCTTTCTTT; CDR3: CASSLDPGSSTEAFF
D: TRBD2; V: TRBV4-2; size: NA; J: TRBJ2-7; DNA: TGTGCCAGCAGCCCGGGAGGCTACGAGCAGTACTTC; CDR3: CASSPGGYEQYF
D: TRBD2; V: TRBV4-1; size: NA; J: TRBJ2-3; DNA: TGCGCCAGCAGCCAAGAAGAGCGGGGGGGTTCAGATACGCAGTATTTT; CDR3: CASSQEERGGSDTQYF
D: NA; V: TRBV18; size: once; J: TRBJ1-2; DNA: TGTGCCAGCTCACCCAGTGGAGGCGACTATGGCTACACCTTC; CDR3: CASSPSGGDYGYTF
D: TRBD2; V: TRBV5-5; size: few; J: TRBJ2-7; DNA: TGTGCCAGCAGCTTAACTAGCGGGAGGCCGGAGCAGTACTTC; CDR3: CASSLTSGRPEQYF
D: NA; V: TRBV1; size: NA; J: TRBJ2-3; DNA: TGCACCAGCAGCCAACGACTAGCGGGAGAAAAAAGCACAGATACGCAGTATTTT; CDR3: CTSSQRLAGEKSTDTQYF
D: NA; V: TRBV7-2; size: once; J: TRBJ1-2; DNA: TGTGCCAGCAGCTTAGAAAGGGGTAACTATGGCTACACCTTC; CDR3: CASSLERGNYGYTF
D: TRBD1; V: TRBV7-6; size: NA; J: TRBJ2-5; DNA: TGTGCCAGCAGCTTTAACCCGGGACAGAAGTACTTC; CDR3: CASSFNPGQKYF
D: NA; V: TRBV6-5; size: few; J: TRBJ1-1; DNA: TGTGCCTCGGGGAACACTGAAGCTTTCTTT; CDR3: CASGNTEAFF
D: NA; V: TRBV5-5; size: NA; J: TRBJ1-2; DNA: TGTGCCAGCAGCCCCCGGGCAAAGCAGGACTATGGCTACACCTTC; CDR3: CASSPRAKQDYGYTF
D: NA; V: TRBV5-1; size: few; J: TRBJ2-7; DNA: TGCGCCAGCAGCTTGGTAAACGAGCAGTACTTC; CDR3: CASSLVNEQYF
D: NA; V: TRBV7-9; size: NA; J: TRBJ1-1; DNA: TGTGCCAGCAGCTTAGGGATTACGGGGACGAGCATTGAAGCTTTCTTT; CDR3: CASSLGITGTSIEAFF
D: NA; V: TRBV6-1; size: once; J: TRBJ1-3; DNA: TGTGCCAGCAGTGAAGCGTCCGACTCCTCTGGAAACACCATATATTTT; CDR3: CASSEASDSSGNTIYF